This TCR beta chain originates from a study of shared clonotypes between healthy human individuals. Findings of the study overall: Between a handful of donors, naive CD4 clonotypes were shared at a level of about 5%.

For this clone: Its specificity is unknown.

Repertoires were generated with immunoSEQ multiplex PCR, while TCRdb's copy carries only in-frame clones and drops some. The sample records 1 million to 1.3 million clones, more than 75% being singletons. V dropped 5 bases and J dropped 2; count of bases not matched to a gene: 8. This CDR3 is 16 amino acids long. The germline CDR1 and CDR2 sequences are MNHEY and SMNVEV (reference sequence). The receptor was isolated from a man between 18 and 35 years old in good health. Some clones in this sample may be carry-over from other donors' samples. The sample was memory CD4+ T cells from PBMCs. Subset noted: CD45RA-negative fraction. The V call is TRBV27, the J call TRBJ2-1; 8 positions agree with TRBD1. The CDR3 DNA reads TGTGCCAGCAGTGCGGTCCGGGACAGGACCTACAATGAGCAGTTCTTC. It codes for CASSAVRDRTYNEQFF.